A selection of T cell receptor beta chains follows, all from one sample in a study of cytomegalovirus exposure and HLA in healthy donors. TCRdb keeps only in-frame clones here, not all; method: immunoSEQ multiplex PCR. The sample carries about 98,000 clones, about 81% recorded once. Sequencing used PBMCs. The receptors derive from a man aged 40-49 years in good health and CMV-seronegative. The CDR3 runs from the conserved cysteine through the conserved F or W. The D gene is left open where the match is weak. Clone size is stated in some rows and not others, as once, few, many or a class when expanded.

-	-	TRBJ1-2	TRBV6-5	TGTGCCAGCAGTTATGCAGGGGCCAAACTTAACTATGGCTACACCTTC	CASSYAGAKLNYGYTF
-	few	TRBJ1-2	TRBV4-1	TGCGCCAGCAGCCAAGATACCAGGGTTAACTATGGCTACACCTTC	CASSQDTRVNYGYTF
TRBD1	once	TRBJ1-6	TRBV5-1	TGCGCCAGCAGCTTGGCGACCCTGACAGGGGGCGTGAATTCACCCCTCCACTTT	CASSLATLTGGVNSPLHF
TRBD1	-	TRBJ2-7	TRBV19	TGTGCCAGTAGTCCCGGGACAGGGGTCGAGCAGTACTTC	CASSPGTGVEQYF
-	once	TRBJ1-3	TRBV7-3	TGTGCCAGCAGCTTATATCCCGGAAACACCATATATTTT	CASSLYPGNTIYF
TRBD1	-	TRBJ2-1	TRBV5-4	TGTGCCAGCAGCATCGACCCAGGGGGTCACAATGAGCAGTTCTTC	CASSIDPGGHNEQFF
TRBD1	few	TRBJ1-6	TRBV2	TGTGCCAGCTCCGGGACAGAAAATTCACCCCTCCACTTT	CASSGTENSPLHF
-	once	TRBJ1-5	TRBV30	TGTGCCTGGAGTTCTCCCGGGAGACCGAATCAGCCCCAGCATTTT	CAWSSPGRPNQPQHF
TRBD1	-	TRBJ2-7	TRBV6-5	TGTGCCAGCAGTTACTCGTCCGGGACAGGGGTAGGCGAGCAGTACTTC	CASSYSSGTGVGEQYF
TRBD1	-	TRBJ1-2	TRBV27	TGCGCCAGCACGACCCGACAGGGCAACTATGGCTACACCTTC	CASTTRQGNYGYTF
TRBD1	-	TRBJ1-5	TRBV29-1	TGCAGCGTGGGGACAGGGGATGACAATCAGCCCCAGCATTTT	CSVGTGDDNQPQHF
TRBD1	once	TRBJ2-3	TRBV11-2	TGTGCCAGCAGCCCCGGGACAGGCCACACAGATACGCAGTATTTT	CASSPGTGHTDTQYF
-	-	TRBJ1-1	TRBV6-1	TGTGCCAGCAGAACCGGGACACCCAACACTGAAGCTTTCTTT	CASRTGTPNTEAFF
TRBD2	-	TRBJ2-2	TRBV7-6	TGTGCCAGCAGCTTAAAGCTAGCGGGGGGGCCTGACGGGGAGCTGTTTTTT	CASSLKLAGGPDGELFF
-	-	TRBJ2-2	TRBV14	TGTGCCAGCAGCCCTTGGCAGGGGGGAACCGGGGAGCTGTTTTTT	CASSPWQGGTGELFF
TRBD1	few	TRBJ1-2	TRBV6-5	TGTGCCAGCCGACAGGGGGAAGGCTACACCTTC	CASRQGEGYTF
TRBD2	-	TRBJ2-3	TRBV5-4	TGTGCCAGCAGCTTGGAAGGACTAGCGGGGGGATTATTGACAGATACGCAGTATTTT	CASSLEGLAGGLLTDTQYF
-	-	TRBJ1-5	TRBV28	TGTGCCAGCAGAGAGCCGGGGGTTGGCAATCAGCCCCAGCATTTT	CASREPGVGNQPQHF
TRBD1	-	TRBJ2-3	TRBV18	TGTGCCAGCTCACCGGGACAGGGGGTCGCAGATACGCAGTATTTT	CASSPGQGVADTQYF
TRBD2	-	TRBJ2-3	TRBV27	TGTGCCAGCAGTTTGCGGACTAGCGGGGGATTCACAGATACGCAGTATTTT	CASSLRTSGGFTDTQYF
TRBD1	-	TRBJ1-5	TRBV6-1	TGTGCCAGCAGTGATGTCGGGACAGGGGGTCAGCCCCAGCATTTT	CASSDVGTGGQPQHF
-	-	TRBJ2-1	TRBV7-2	TGTGCCAGCAGCCCCTTCGGGACAACTTACAATGAGCAGTTCTTC	CASSPFGTTYNEQFF
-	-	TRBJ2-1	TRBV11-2	TGTGCCAGCAGCTTAGTCTCGGGGTCCTACAATGAGCAGTTCTTC	CASSLVSGSYNEQFF
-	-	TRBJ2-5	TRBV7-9	TGTGCCAGCAGCAACCGACAGCAGGCCGATTTAGGGGAGACCCAGTACTTC	CASSNRQQADLGETQYF
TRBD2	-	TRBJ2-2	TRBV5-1	TGCGCCAGCAGCTTGGGACTAGCGGGGGTATCGAACACCGGGGAGCTGTTTTTT	CASSLGLAGVSNTGELFF
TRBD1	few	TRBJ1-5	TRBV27	TGTGCCAGCAGTCGGGCTACAGGAATGGGGACAGGTCAGCCCCAGCATTTT	CASSRATGMGTGQPQHF
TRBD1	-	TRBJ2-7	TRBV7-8	TGTGCCAGCAGTGTTGGCAGGGGGCCCTACGAGCAGTACTTC	CASSVGRGPYEQYF
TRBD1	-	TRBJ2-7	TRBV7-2	TGTGCCAGCAGCTTTCAGGGGGCCTACGAGCAGTACTTC	CASSFQGAYEQYF
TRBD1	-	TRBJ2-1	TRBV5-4	TGTGCCAGCAGCTTAGACAGGGGTTCCTACAATGAGCAGTTCTTC	CASSLDRGSYNEQFF
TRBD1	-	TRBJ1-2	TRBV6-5	TGTGCCAGCAGCTACTCGACAGGGGGCCCCCTCTATGGCTACACCTTC	CASSYSTGGPLYGYTF